The rows below give T cell receptor beta chains drawn from one sample of a study of blood T cell repertoires in COVID-19. TCRdb's table, derived via immunoSEQ multiplex PCR, lists solely in-frame clones and lacks some. The table has about 440,000 clones, approximately 90% seen once. The sequenced sample consisted of peripheral blood. The source of these receptors is a woman aged 25 to 39 with acute or convalescent COVID-19. Both conserved end residues are part of each CDR3. D genes are given only for firm matches. For some rows the clone size is stated as once, few or many, or as a class when expanded; others skip it.

CDR3 protein	J gene	V gene	clone size	D gene
CASSRTGELFF	TRBJ2-2	TRBV11-2	-	-
CASSTRTRPGELFF	TRBJ2-2	TRBV2	-	TRBD2
CASSPATNMGRNEQFF	TRBJ2-1	TRBV4-1	-	-
CASSDRGLGNTIYF	TRBJ1-3	TRBV25-1	-	TRBD1
CASSQDWTGGDGYTF	TRBJ1-2	TRBV14	once	-
CASSTGHSNEQFF	TRBJ2-1	TRBV27	-	-
CASSFKNTGELFF	TRBJ2-2	TRBV7-3	-	-
CASRTGTGVEKLFF	TRBJ1-4	TRBV28	-	TRBD1
CASSLQETQYF	TRBJ2-5	TRBV7-6	-	-
CASSLTAGGGDTQYF	TRBJ2-3	TRBV7-3	-	TRBD1
CATSSRRGRETQYF	TRBJ2-5	TRBV15	-	-
CASRGASVHEQFF	TRBJ2-1	TRBV12-3/TRBV12-4	-	-
CASSPRGGFVSDTQYF	TRBJ2-3	TRBV25-1	-	-
CASKTSGGWADTQYF	TRBJ2-3	TRBV28	-	TRBD2
CASSSPGHLRSGGKAFF	TRBJ1-1	TRBV7-3	-	-
CASSPGTGGREQYF	TRBJ2-7	TRBV5-6	-	TRBD1
CASSGTGASNQPQHF	TRBJ1-5	TRBV7-9	few	TRBD1
CASSHPQDF	TRBJ2-5	TRBV7-9	once	-
CASSIDRSNTGELFF	TRBJ2-2	TRBV19	-	-
CASSLMEGSEAFF	TRBJ1-1	TRBV3-1/TRBV3-2	-	-
CASGTREFGTDTQYF	TRBJ2-3	TRBV12-5	-	-
CASSLDQATYEQYF	TRBJ2-7	TRBV5-1	-	-
CSSWGHPSDETQYF	TRBJ2-5	TRBV29-1	-	-
CASWGRSSYNEQFF	TRBJ2-1	TRBV10-2	once	-
CASSLFAGEIPGNTIYF	TRBJ1-3	TRBV28	-	-
CASSPTGPPNTGELFF	TRBJ2-2	TRBV18	-	-
CASSGSIPGGSSYNSPLHF	TRBJ1-6	TRBV2	-	-
CASSAQGTDTGELFF	TRBJ2-2	TRBV5-1	-	TRBD1
CASSLGGGPYEQYF	TRBJ2-7	TRBV5-6	once	TRBD1
CASSGRRATNTGELFF	TRBJ2-2	TRBV9	-	-
CASSRLTSSYNEQFF	TRBJ2-1	TRBV14	-	-
CASSPYRGRGYTF	TRBJ1-2	TRBV18	-	TRBD1